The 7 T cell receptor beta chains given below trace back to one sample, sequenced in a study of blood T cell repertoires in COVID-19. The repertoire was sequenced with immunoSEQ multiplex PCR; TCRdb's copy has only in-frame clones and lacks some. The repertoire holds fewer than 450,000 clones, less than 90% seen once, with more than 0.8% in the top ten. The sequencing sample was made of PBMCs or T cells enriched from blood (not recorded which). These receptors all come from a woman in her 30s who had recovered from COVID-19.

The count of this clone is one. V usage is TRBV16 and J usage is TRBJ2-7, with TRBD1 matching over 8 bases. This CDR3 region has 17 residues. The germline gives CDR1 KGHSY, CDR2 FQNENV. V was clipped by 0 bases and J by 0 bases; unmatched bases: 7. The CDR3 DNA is TGTGCCAGCAGCCAATCCCGGACAGGGAAGAGCTCCTACGAGCAGTACTTC. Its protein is CASSQSRTGKSSYEQYF.

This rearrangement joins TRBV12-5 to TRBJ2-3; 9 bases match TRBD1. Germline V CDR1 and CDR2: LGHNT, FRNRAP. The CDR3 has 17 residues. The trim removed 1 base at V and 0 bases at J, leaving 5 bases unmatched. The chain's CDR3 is CASGLAGTGSSTDTQYF. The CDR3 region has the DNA TGTGCTAGTGGTTTGGCCGGGACAGGGAGTAGCACAGATACGCAGTATTTT.

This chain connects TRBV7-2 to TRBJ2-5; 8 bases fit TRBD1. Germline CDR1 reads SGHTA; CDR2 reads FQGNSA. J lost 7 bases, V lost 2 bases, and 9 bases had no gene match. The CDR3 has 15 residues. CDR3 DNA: TGTGCCAGCAGCTTAAAACAGGGGGACCCTTGGACCCAGTACTTC. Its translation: CASSLKQGDPWTQYF.

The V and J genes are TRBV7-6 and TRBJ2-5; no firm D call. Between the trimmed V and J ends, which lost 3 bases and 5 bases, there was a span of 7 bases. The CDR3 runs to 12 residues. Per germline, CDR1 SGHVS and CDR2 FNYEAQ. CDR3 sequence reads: CASSFGYETQYF. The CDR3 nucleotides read TGTGCCAGCAGCTTCGGGTACGAGACCCAGTACTTC.

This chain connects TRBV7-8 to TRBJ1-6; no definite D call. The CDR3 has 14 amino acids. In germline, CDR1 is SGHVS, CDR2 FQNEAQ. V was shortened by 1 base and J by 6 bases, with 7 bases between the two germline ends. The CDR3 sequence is CASSLDIFNSPLHF. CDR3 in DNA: TGTGCCAGCAGCTTAGACATATTTAATTCACCCCTCCACTTT.

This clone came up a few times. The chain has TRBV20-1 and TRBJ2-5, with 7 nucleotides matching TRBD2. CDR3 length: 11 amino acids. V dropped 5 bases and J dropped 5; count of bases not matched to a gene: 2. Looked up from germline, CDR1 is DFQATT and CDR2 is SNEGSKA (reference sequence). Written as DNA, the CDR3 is TGCAGTGCTTGGGGGGGGGAGACCCAGTACTTC. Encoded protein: CSAWGGETQYF.

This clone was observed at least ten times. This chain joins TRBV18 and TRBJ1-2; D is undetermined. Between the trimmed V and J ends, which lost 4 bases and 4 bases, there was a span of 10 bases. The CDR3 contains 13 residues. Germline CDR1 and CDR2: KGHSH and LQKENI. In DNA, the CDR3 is TGTGCCAGCTCACAGCAAAATCGCTATGGCTACACCTTC. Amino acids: CASSQQNRYGYTF.